The rows below give T cell receptor beta chains drawn from one sample of a study of T cell responses to AZD1222 COVID-19 vaccine. The protocol was immunoSEQ multiplex PCR, while the TCRdb copy is restricted to in-frame clones and leaves out a portion. Seen here are roughly 200,000 clones, under 95% observed once, and the top ten hold approximately 1%. Sequencing was performed on peripheral blood, taken on day 0 of MenACWY control vaccination. These receptors were taken from an adult in good health. Both conserved end residues are part of each CDR3. Fields, in order: D gene, J gene, clone size, V gene, CDR3 protein, CDR3 DNA. A D gene is named only where the DNA matches it firmly. Clone size appears in some rows only: once, few, many, or a class for an expanded clone.

D: NA
J: TRBJ1-1
size: NA
V: TRBV24-1
CDR3: CATGDSVNTEAFF
DNA: TGTGCCACCGGAGACAGCGTTAACACTGAAGCTTTCTTT

D: NA
J: TRBJ1-1
size: NA
V: TRBV12-3/TRBV12-4
CDR3: CASRPRGNTEAFF
DNA: TGTGCCAGCAGACCCAGAGGGAACACTGAAGCTTTCTTT

D: NA
J: TRBJ1-5
size: NA
V: TRBV12-3/TRBV12-4
CDR3: CASQKGRRPQHF
DNA: TGTGCCAGCCAGAAGGGTCGGCGGCCCCAGCATTTT

D: NA
J: TRBJ1-2
size: NA
V: TRBV7-2
CDR3: CASNLADGYTF
DNA: TGTGCCAGCAACTTAGCGGATGGCTACACCTTC

D: TRBD1
J: TRBJ1-2
size: NA
V: TRBV2
CDR3: CASRVDRGSNYGYTF
DNA: TGTGCCAGCAGGGTGGACAGGGGTTCTAACTATGGCTACACCTTC

D: TRBD1
J: TRBJ1-1
size: NA
V: TRBV3-1/TRBV3-2
CDR3: CASSSRQGAAEAFF
DNA: TGTGCCAGCAGCTCCCGGCAGGGGGCAGCTGAAGCTTTCTTT

D: TRBD1
J: TRBJ1-1
size: NA
V: TRBV5-1
CDR3: CASSPGQGRAEAFF
DNA: TGCGCCAGCAGCCCGGGACAGGGTCGGGCTGAAGCTTTCTTT

D: NA
J: TRBJ2-3
size: NA
V: TRBV2
CDR3: CAGGSENTDTQYF
DNA: TGTGCCGGGGGGTCCGAGAACACAGATACGCAGTATTTT

D: NA
J: TRBJ1-2
size: NA
V: TRBV5-1
CDR3: CASSSVVGEANYGYTF
DNA: TGCGCCAGCAGCTCCGTGGTGGGGGAAGCTAACTATGGCTACACCTTC

D: NA
J: TRBJ1-3
size: NA
V: TRBV5-1
CDR3: CASSLGQGAGNTIYF
DNA: TGCGCCAGCAGCTTGGGGCAGGGCGCTGGAAACACCATATATTTT

D: TRBD1
J: TRBJ1-2
size: NA
V: TRBV10-3
CDR3: CAISTGQGDYGYTF
DNA: TGTGCCATCAGCACGGGACAGGGAGACTATGGCTACACCTTC

D: NA
J: TRBJ1-1
size: NA
V: TRBV18
CDR3: CASSQRPKTRQENTEAFF
DNA: TGTGCCAGCTCCCAACGGCCGAAAACGCGACAGGAGAACACTGAAGCTTTCTTT

D: NA
J: TRBJ1-6
size: once
V: TRBV20-1
CDR3: CSASTGILDSPLHF
DNA: TGCAGTGCTAGTACAGGGATCTTAGATTCACCCCTCCACTTT

D: NA
J: TRBJ2-3
size: NA
V: TRBV6-1
CDR3: CASREGTTDTQYF
DNA: TGTGCCAGCAGGGAAGGGACCACAGATACGCAGTATTTT

D: NA
J: TRBJ1-6
size: NA
V: TRBV5-1
CDR3: CASSPGTVPSSPLHF
DNA: TGCGCCAGCAGCCCGGGGACCGTTCCAAGCTCACCCCTCCACTTT

D: NA
J: TRBJ1-5
size: NA
V: TRBV19
CDR3: CASSIREGNQPQHF
DNA: TGTGCCAGTAGTATAAGAGAGGGCAATCAGCCCCAGCATTTT

D: TRBD2
J: TRBJ2-4
size: once
V: TRBV7-8
CDR3: CASSLELAGGFMYF
DNA: TGTGCCAGCAGCTTAGAACTAGCGGGGGGTTTTATGTACTTC

D: TRBD1
J: TRBJ2-5
size: NA
V: TRBV5-1
CDR3: CASSLSTGWGQETQYF
DNA: TGCGCCAGCAGCTTATCGACAGGGTGGGGCCAAGAGACCCAGTACTTC